These 26 T cell receptor beta chains share one sample of origin, sequenced in a study of human T cells and chemical hapten exposure. TCRdb analysed the RACE reads with MiXCR anew, one entry per CDR3 protein. Among about 49,000 distinct CDR3 sequences listed, less than 10% were seen once. The time point is: patch test 1, 2 weeks after DPC sensitization. Documented treatment: therapeutic diphenylcyclopropenone sensitization with weekly scalp DPC. The source material was whole blood, sampled in connection with sensitization to the hapten diphenylcyclopropenone (DPC). These receptors originate from a woman in her fifties or sixties with alopecia areata. Some clones in this sample may be carry-over from other donors' samples.

This clonotype was counted at least ten times. The rearrangement links TRBV20-1 to TRBJ2-5; 8 bases agree with TRBD2. The CDR3 is made up of 14 amino acids. V lost 0 bases, J lost 3 bases, and 3 bases stayed unmatched. Germline V lookup: CDR1 DFQATT, CDR2 SNEGSKA (reference sequence). In DNA, the CDR3 is TGCAGTGCTAGAGACGGGACTAGAAAAGAGACCCAGTACTTC. Translating it yields CSARDGTRKETQYF.

This chain connects TRBV7-2 to TRBJ1-2; the match to TRBD1 covers 8 bases. The CDR3 sequence is 14 residues long. V dropped 5 bases and J dropped 8; count of bases not matched to a gene: 10. Per germline, CDR1 SGHTA and CDR2 FQGNSA. CDR3: CASSLVGTGGGYTF. Here the CDR3 DNA reads TGTGCCAGCAGCCTAGTGGGGACAGGAGGCGGCTACACCTTC. Drawing the rest from reference TRBV7-2 and TRBJ1-2, the complete variable domain is GAGVSQSPSNKVTEKGKDVELRCDPISGHTALYWYRQSLGQGLEFLIYFQGNSAPDKSGLPSDRFSAERTGGSVSTLTIQRTQQEDSAVYLCASSLVGTGGGYTFGSGTRLTVV.

This clonotype was detected many times. The V gene is TRBV29-1, the J gene TRBJ2-7; D assignment may be TRBD1 or TRBD2 (5 bases each). V lost 4 bases to trimming and J lost 3 bases, with 16 bases between them. Germline loops: CDR1 SQVTM, CDR2 ANQGSEA. The CDR3 totals 14 residues. The CDR3 DNA reads TGCAGCGTTGCCGGGGCACAGCCGCTCTACGAGCAGTACTTC. It specifies CSVAGAQPLYEQYF.

This clonotype has ten or more counts. This chain joins TRBV12-3 or TRBV12-4 and TRBJ2-2; D is undetermined. The V end lost 3 bases, the J end lost 7 bases, and 3 bases lay between the germline ends. The length of the CDR3 is 11 residues. CDR3 protein: CASSFNGELFF. The CDR3 nucleotides are TGTGCCAGCAGTTTCAACGGGGAGCTGTTTTTT.

This clonotype was seen more than once but under ten times. The V and J genes are TRBV29-1 and TRBJ2-3; D is possibly TRBD1 or TRBD2 (5 bases each). Germline V CDR1 and CDR2: SQVTM, ANQGSEA. The ends were cut back, 3 bases at V and 4 bases at J, with 17 bases in the middle. This CDR3 has 15 amino acids. The CDR3 DNA is TGCAGCGTTGAGTTCCGGGACGGAGCCCCAGATACGCAGTATTTT. This encodes CSVEFRDGAPDTQYF.

This clonotype was seen ten or more times. This rearrangement joins TRBV6-2 or TRBV6-3 to TRBJ1-5; D is unresolved. CDR3 length: 15 amino acids. V was cut by 2 bases and J by 6 bases, with 14 bases left in between. Germline CDR1 MNHEY, CDR2 SVGEGT. The CDR3 region is CASSYGSAVGQPQHF. CDR3 coding DNA: TGTGCCAGCAGTTACGGTTCAGCGGTAGGTCAGCCCCAGCATTTT.

A single count supports this clonotype. This may arise from a read error, as a much more abundant clone is one base away. This sequence joins TRBV29-1 and TRBJ2-5; D remains ambiguous. In germline, CDR1 is SQVTM, CDR2 ANQGSEA. The CDR3 is made up of 11 amino acids. Trimming took 3 bases from V and 2 from J, leaving 4 bases between them. The DNA of the CDR3 is TGCAGCGTTGAGGGACAAGAGACCCAGTACTTC. It encodes CSVEGQETQYF.

This clonotype was counted between two and nine times. This chain links TRBV28 with TRBJ2-7; 11 nucleotides line up with TRBD2. CDR1 MDHEN and CDR2 SYDVKM come from the germline V gene. V dropped 5 bases and J dropped 3; count of bases not matched to a gene: 18. The CDR3 extends over 19 amino acids. This CDR3 is CASSLTYSGRATTFYEQYF. In DNA, the CDR3 is TGTGCCAGCAGTCTGACATATAGCGGGAGGGCCACCACGTTCTACGAGCAGTACTTC.

This clonotype was observed many times. This chain uses TRBV30 with TRBJ1-1; D is unclear. Germline V gene sequence: CDR1 GTSNPN, CDR2 SVGIG (reference sequence). The CDR3 has 13 residues. Between the trimmed V and J ends, which lost 1 base and 5 bases, there was a span of 11 bases. Here the CDR3 DNA reads TGTGCCTGGAGTGGGACGCCGGGGACTGAAGCTTTCTTT. Protein: CAWSGTPGTEAFF.

This clonotype appeared a few times. V gene TRBV21-1 combines with J gene TRBJ1-1; the table assigns TRBD1, which was not confirmed against the DNA. TRBV21-1 is labeled a pseudogene. The CDR3 runs to 12 residues. CDR3 residues: CASSIPGPEAFF. As DNA, the CDR3 is TGTGCCAGCAGCATCCCGGGGCCCGAAGCTTTCTTT.

This clonotype came up many times. V usage is TRBV2 and J usage is TRBJ2-4; D is ambiguous. Germline-derived CDR1 and CDR2 are SNHLY and FYNNEI. The V and J ends lost 7 bases and 3 bases respectively, with 13 bases between them. This CDR3 is 14 amino acids long. In DNA, the CDR3 is TGTGCCAGCACCCTCACTCTAAACAAAAACATTCAGTACTTC. This sequence encodes CASTLTLNKNIQYF.

This clonotype was recorded many times. The chain couples TRBV7-2 to TRBJ1-2, with 7 bases lining up with TRBD1. The germline V gene encodes CDR1 SGHTA and CDR2 FQGNSA. With V trimmed by 3 bases and J by 4 bases, 11 bases remained unmatched. The CDR3 sequence is 16 residues long. CDR3 loop: CASSFTGTATPYGYTF. The CDR3 DNA is TGTGCCAGCAGCTTCACCGGGACAGCGACGCCCTATGGCTACACCTTC.

This clonotype is a singleton in its sample. The CDR3 spells CASRSSDSTEAFF. For the CDR3, the DNA is TGTGCCAGCCGCTCTTCAGACAGCACTGAAGCTTTCTTT. The chain employs TRBV11-2 and TRBJ1-1; D possibly corresponds to TRBD1 (5 bases). The germline V gene encodes CDR1 SGHAT and CDR2 FQNNGV. Trimming pared 8 bases from V and 4 bases from J, leaving 14 bases between. CDR3 length: 13 residues.

There are many counts of this clonotype. The rearrangement links TRBV12-3 or TRBV12-4 to TRBJ1-6; 9 nucleotides agree with TRBD1. V was clipped by 6 bases and J by 10 bases; unmatched bases: 7. This CDR3 is built from 14 residues. The CDR3 nucleotides are TGTGCCAGCAGCCGACAGGGGGTCGGATCACCCCTCCACTTT. Its translation is CASSRQGVGSPLHF.

This clonotype showed up many times. V and J are TRBV19 and TRBJ2-7; 11 nucleotides line up with TRBD2. The V and J ends lost 8 bases and 3 bases, in that order; junction bases with no gene match: 9. Germline CDR1 is LNHDA and CDR2 is SQIVND (reference sequence). The CDR3 runs to 15 residues. The CDR3 is CASGGDGTSGYEQYF. In DNA form, the CDR3 reads TGTGCCAGTGGGGGGGACGGGACTAGCGGCTACGAGCAGTACTTC.

In its sample, this clonotype was seen many times. The gene calls are TRBV12-3 or TRBV12-4 and TRBJ2-7; 8 positions match TRBD2. After removal of 5 bases from V and 2 bases from J, the junction contained 8 bases not matched to a gene. The CDR3 runs to 15 residues. The chain's CDR3 is CASSTLTSETYEQYF. CDR3 DNA sequence: TGTGCCAGCAGTACATTGACTAGCGAGACCTACGAGCAGTACTTC.

The gene calls are TRBV6-2 or TRBV6-3 and TRBJ2-7; the match to TRBD2 covers 9 bases. J was trimmed by 2 bases and V by 5 bases; bases with no gene match: 1. Germline loops: CDR1 MNHEY, CDR2 SVGEGT. The length of the CDR3 is 13 residues. Here the CDR3 reads CASSRTSAYEQYF. The DNA for the CDR3 is TGTGCCAGCAGTCGGACTAGCGCCTACGAGCAGTACTTC.

Many counts were recorded for this clonotype. This chain joins TRBV20-1 and TRBJ2-2, with unresolved D. From germline, CDR1 is DFQATT and CDR2 SNEGSKA (reference sequence). The V end was cut by 0 bases, the J end by 2 bases, with 7 bases between. The CDR3 is made up of 14 amino acids. The DNA of the CDR3 is TGCAGTGCTAGAGAAGCAGGCAACACCGGGGAGCTGTTTTTT. Protein product: CSAREAGNTGELFF.

This clonotype was observed many times. The J gene is TRBJ2-2, the V gene TRBV29-1; no definite D call. Germline-derived CDR1 and CDR2 are SQVTM and ANQGSEA. CDR3 size: 11 residues. The V and J ends lost 4 bases and 4 bases respectively, with 4 bases between them. The CDR3 region has the DNA TGCAGCGTTGTAGTCACCGGGGAGCTGTTTTTT. Amino acid sequence: CSVVVTGELFF.

This clonotype was counted only a few times. Relative to the germline gene, one junction end is altered; a read error may explain this. The rearrangement links TRBV20-1 to TRBJ2-1, with 9 positions matching TRBD2. The CDR3 has 9 amino acids. Germline CDR1 DFQATT, CDR2 SNEGSKA (reference sequence). CDR3 region: CSGRNEQFF. The CDR3 nucleotides are TGTAGCGGGAGAAATGAGCAGTTCTTC.

This clonotype appeared a few times. The chain combines TRBV11-2 with TRBJ2-3; no definite D call. There are 13 residues in the CDR3. The V and J ends lost 9 bases and 2 bases respectively, with 12 bases between them. CDR1 and CDR2 (germline): SGHAT, FQNNGV. The DNA for the CDR3 is TGTGCCAGTGGTGCAGTCTTCACAGATACGCAGTATTTT. Protein product: CASGAVFTDTQYF. Variable domain in full (rest from reference TRBV11-2 and TRBJ2-3): EAGVAQSPRYKIIEKRQSVAFWCNPISGHATLYWYQQILGQGPKLLIQFQNNGVVDDSQLPKDRFSAERLKGVDSTLKIQPAKLEDSAVYLCASGAVFTDTQYFGPGTRLTVL.

This clonotype has at least ten counts. This chain joins TRBV30 and TRBJ1-4; tentatively, D is TRBD1 (5 bases). Germline CDR1 reads GTSNPN; CDR2 reads SVGIG (reference sequence). The germline V and J ends were trimmed by 1 base and 0 bases, with 12 bases remaining between them. This CDR3 is 16 amino acids long. The CDR3 here is CAWSGDREATNEKLFF. Written as DNA, the CDR3 is TGTGCCTGGAGTGGGGACCGAGAAGCAACTAATGAAAAACTGTTTTTT.

This clonotype showed up many times. The chain carries TRBV3-1 and TRBJ2-7; D assignment may be TRBD1 or TRBD2 (5 bases each). CDR3 length: 13 amino acids. Germline values: CDR1 LGHDT, CDR2 YNNKEL (reference sequence). The V end was cut by 6 bases, the J end by 5 bases, with 14 bases between. DNA for the CDR3: TGTGCCAGCAGACTGAGGGGCACCGACGAGCAGTACTTC. Amino acid sequence: CASRLRGTDEQYF.

V and J are TRBV5-4 and TRBJ2-1, with 15 nucleotides matching TRBD2. The germline CDR1 and CDR2 sequences are SGHNT and YYREEE (reference sequence). V was pared by 4 bases and J by 8 bases, with 7 bases of the junction left unmatched. The length of the CDR3 is 16 residues. The CDR3 sequence is CASSTRTSGRAHEQFF. DNA for the CDR3: TGTGCCAGCAGCACCCGGACTAGCGGGAGGGCCCATGAGCAGTTCTTC.

This clonotype was seen only a few times. This rearrangement joins TRBV7-9 to TRBJ2-3; 10 positions agree with TRBD2. Germline assignment: CDR1 SEHNR and CDR2 FQNEAQ (reference sequence). J was trimmed by 4 bases and V by 1 base; bases with no gene match: 5. The length of the CDR3 is 16 residues. The CDR3 reads CASSLGLAGVSDTQYF. The CDR3, as DNA: TGTGCCAGCAGCTTAGGGCTAGCGGGAGTATCAGATACGCAGTATTTT.

The genes are TRBV7-9 and TRBJ2-1; TRBD1 is a possible D gene (6 bases). V lost 5 bases to trimming and J lost 3 bases, with 11 bases between them. Germline CDR1 SEHNR, CDR2 FQNEAQ (reference sequence). The CDR3 is 14 residues long. The CDR3 sequence: CASSATGGYNEQFF. CDR3 in DNA: TGTGCCAGCAGCGCGACAGGTGGCTACAATGAGCAGTTCTTC. The complete variable domain, with remaining parts taken from reference TRBV7-9 and TRBJ2-1, reads DTGVSQNPRHKITKRGQNVTFRCDPISEHNRLYWYRQTLGQGPEFLTYFQNEAQLEKSRLLSDRFSAERPKGSFSTLEIQRTEQGDSAMYLCASSATGGYNEQFFGPGTRLTVL.